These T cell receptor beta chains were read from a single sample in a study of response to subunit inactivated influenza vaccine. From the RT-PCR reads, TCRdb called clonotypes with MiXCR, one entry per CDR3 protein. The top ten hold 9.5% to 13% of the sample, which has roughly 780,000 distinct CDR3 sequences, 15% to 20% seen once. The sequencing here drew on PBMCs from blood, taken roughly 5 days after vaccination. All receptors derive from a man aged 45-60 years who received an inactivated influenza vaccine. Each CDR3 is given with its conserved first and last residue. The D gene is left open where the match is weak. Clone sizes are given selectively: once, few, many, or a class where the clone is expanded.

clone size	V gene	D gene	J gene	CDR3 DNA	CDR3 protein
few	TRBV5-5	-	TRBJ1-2	TGTGCCAGCAGCTGGGACCCGAATCGGGGGGCTGGTGGCTACACCTTC	CASSWDPNRGAGGYTF
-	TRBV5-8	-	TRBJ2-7	TGTGCCAGCAGCTTGGACCCTCTCGGGCAGTACTTC	CASSLDPLGQYF
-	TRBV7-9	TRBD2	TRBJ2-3	TGTGCCAGCAGCTCTATAATTAGCGGGAGCCCAGATACGCAGTATTTT	CASSSIISGSPDTQYF
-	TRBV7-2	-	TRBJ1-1	TGTGCCAGCAGCTTAGGTCCCCGGGTCTTGAACACTGAAGCTTTCTTT	CASSLGPRVLNTEAFF
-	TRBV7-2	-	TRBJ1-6	TGTGCCAGCACCGAGAATTCACCCCTCCACTTT	CASTENSPLHF
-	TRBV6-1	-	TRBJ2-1	TGTGCCAGCAGGGCCCAACCCGGGGGAAACAATGAGCAGTTCTTC	CASRAQPGGNNEQFF
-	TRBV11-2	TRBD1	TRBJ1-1	TGTGCCAGCAGCGTGCGTATAATGACAGGGGGCGAGATGAACACTGAAGCTTTCTTT	CASSVRIMTGGEMNTEAFF
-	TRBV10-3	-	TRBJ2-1	TGTGCCATCAGTGATTTGGTAGCGGTGTACAAGGAGCAGTTCTTC	CAISDLVAVYKEQFF
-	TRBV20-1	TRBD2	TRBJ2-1	TGCAGTGCTTTGACTAGCGGGAGGGCCCGTTCGAGCTACAATGAGCAGTTCTTC	CSALTSGRARSSYNEQFF
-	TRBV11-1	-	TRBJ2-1	TGTGCCAGCAGCTTAGGCGCCTTTTCGATGGATGAGCAGTTCTTC	CASSLGAFSMDEQFF
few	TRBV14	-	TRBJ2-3	TGTGCCAGCAGCCAAGAGCAGGGGATCTCTACGCAGTATTTT	CASSQEQGISTQYF
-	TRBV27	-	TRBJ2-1	TGTGCCAGCAGTCTCCTAGGGGACATCGAGCAGTTCTTC	CASSLLGDIEQFF
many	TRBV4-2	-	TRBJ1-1	TGTGCCAGCAGCCAAGATCTTCTATTGAACACTGAAGCTTTCTTT	CASSQDLLLNTEAFF
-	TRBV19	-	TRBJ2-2	TGTGCCAGTAGCCGGACAAGATCGACTTGGGCGAACACCGGGGAGCTGTTTTTT	CASSRTRSTWANTGELFF
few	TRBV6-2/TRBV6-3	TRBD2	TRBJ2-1	TGTGCCAGCAGTTACATACCGAGCGGGAGGAACTACAATGAGCAGTTCTTC	CASSYIPSGRNYNEQFF
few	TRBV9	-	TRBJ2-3	TGTGCCAGCAGCCGTGAGGGTCCCCCCACAGATACGCAGTATTTT	CASSREGPPTDTQYF
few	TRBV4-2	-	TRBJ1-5	TGTGCCAGCAGCCAAGATTCGGGGGATAGCAATCAGCCCCAGCATTTT	CASSQDSGDSNQPQHF
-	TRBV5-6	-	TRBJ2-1	TGTGCCAGCAGCAGACTGGGGGGTTATGAGCAGTTCTTC	CASSRLGGYEQFF
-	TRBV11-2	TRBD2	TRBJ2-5	TGTGCCAGCAGCCCCCTGGGGCTAGCGGGAGAGGGACAAGAGACCCAGTACTTC	CASSPLGLAGEGQETQYF
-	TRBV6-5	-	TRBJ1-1	TGTGCCAGCAGTTACTCAAGGGGGGGGCTCACTGAAGCTTTCTTT	CASSYSRGGLTEAFF
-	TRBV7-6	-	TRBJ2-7	TGTGCCAGCAGCTTATACGGGTTCAAGGGGGAGGAGCAGTACTTC	CASSLYGFKGEEQYF
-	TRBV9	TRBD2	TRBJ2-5	TGTGCCAGCAGCGTGTTAGCGGGGGATGGTGTCGAGACCCAGTACTTC	CASSVLAGDGVETQYF